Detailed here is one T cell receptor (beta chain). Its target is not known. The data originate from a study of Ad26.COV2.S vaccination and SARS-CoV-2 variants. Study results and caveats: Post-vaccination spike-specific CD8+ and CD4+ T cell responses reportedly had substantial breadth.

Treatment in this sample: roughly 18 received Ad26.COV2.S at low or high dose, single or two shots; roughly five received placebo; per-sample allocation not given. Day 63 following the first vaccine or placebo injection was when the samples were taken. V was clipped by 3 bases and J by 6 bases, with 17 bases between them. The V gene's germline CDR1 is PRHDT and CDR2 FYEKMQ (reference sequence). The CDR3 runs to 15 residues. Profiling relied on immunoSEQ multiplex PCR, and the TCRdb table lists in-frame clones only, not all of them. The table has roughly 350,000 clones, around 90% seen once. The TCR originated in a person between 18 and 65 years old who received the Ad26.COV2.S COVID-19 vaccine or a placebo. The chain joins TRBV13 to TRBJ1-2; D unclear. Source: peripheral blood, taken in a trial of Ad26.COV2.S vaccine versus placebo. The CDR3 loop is CASSFTSGGFDGYTF. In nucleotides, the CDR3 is TGTGCCAGCAGCTTCACATCGGGCGGTTTCGATGGCTACACCTTC.